This T cell receptor beta chain was recorded in a study of blood T cell repertoires in COVID-19. Study at large: Specimens from acute and convalescent COVID-19 originated in the United States, Italy and Spain. PBMCs, B-cell-depleted T cells, or T cells provided the cDNA or gDNA that made up the material.

The repertoire was sequenced with immunoSEQ multiplex PCR; TCRdb's copy has only in-frame clones and lacks some. The data contain under 40,000 clones, 70% to 90% of them singletons. The CDR3 is 14 residues long. J gave up 3 bases and V 9 bases, and 7 bases lay outside the gene matches. In germline, CDR1 is SGHAT, CDR2 FQDESV (reference sequence). The sequencing sample was made of peripheral blood. The chain employs TRBV11-1 and TRBJ2-1, with TRBD2 matching over 8 bases. The sequence was obtained from a woman aged 80 or over with active or convalescent COVID-19. CDR3 region: CASSHGGDYNEQFF. As DNA, the CDR3 is TGTGCCAGTTCTCACGGGGGGGACTACAATGAGCAGTTCTTC.